Presented here are 8 T cell receptor beta chains from one specimen sequenced in a study of control samples from healthy donors and cancer patients. Profiling relied on immunoSEQ multiplex PCR, and the TCRdb table lists in-frame clones only, not all of them. The sample comprises 100,000 to 150,000 clones, 80% to 95% of which are singletons, and 2.1% rests with the top ten. Sequenced material: blood. Source of these receptors: a woman between 45 and 65 years old in good health.

This clone has just a few counts. The V call is TRBV10-3, the J call TRBJ1-6, with D hard to call. This CDR3 has 14 amino acids. Trimming removed 2 bases from V and 9 bases from J, with 11 bases in between. In germline, CDR1 is ENHRY, CDR2 SYGVKD. DNA for the CDR3: TGTGCCATCAGTGAGGTTCGGGGAGGTTCACCCCTCCACTTT. It encodes CAISEVRGGSPLHF.

This clone was seen only a few times. This chain links TRBV5-1 with TRBJ1-5; a possible D gene is TRBD1 (6 bases). This CDR3 has 15 residues. Trimming pared 3 bases from V and 4 bases from J, leaving 14 bases between. The germline V gene has CDR1 SGHRS and CDR2 YFSETQ. The CDR3 reads CASSSDGQPNQPQHF. The CDR3, as DNA: TGCGCCAGCAGCTCAGACGGACAGCCGAATCAGCCCCAGCATTTT.

This clone was seen only a few times. The junction departs from the called germline gene at one end, perhaps through a read error. The DNA of the CDR3 is TGTGCTAGCAGCTCCAGGACAGGGGTAGAGACCCAGTACTTC. Translation gives CASSSRTGVETQYF. The chain combines TRBV7-7 with TRBJ2-5; 9 positions match TRBD1. This CDR3 is 14 amino acids long. Germline V gene lookup returns CDR1 SSHAT and CDR2 FNYEAQ (reference sequence).

This clone has more than one count but fewer than ten. V gene TRBV5-1 combines with J gene TRBJ2-2; no clear D gene. Trimming shortened V by 4 bases and J by 0 bases, and 16 bases separated the two germline ends. CDR1 is SGHRS and CDR2 is YFSETQ in the germline V gene. The CDR3 runs 17 residues. CDR3 coding DNA: TGCGCCAGCAGCCCGGGTTTGGGAAGATCGAACACCGGGGAGCTGTTTTTT. Encoded protein: CASSPGLGRSNTGELFF.

The chain is built from TRBV6-6 and TRBJ1-1, with D unresolved. Germline V gives CDR1 MNHNY, CDR2 SVGAGI (reference sequence). Trimming took 0 bases from V and 1 from J, leaving 6 bases between them. This CDR3 is 14 amino acids long. The CDR3 DNA reads TGTGCCAGCAGTTACTCGTACAAGAACACTGAAGCTTTCTTT. Its translation is CASSYSYKNTEAFF.

The rearrangement joins TRBV5-4 to TRBJ2-2; 7 bases line up with TRBD2. V gave up 1 base and J gave up 4 bases; unmatched junction bases: 7. The V gene's germline CDR1 is SGHNT and CDR2 YYREEE (reference sequence). The CDR3 spans 16 residues. CDR3 region: CASSLLAGVGTGELFF. The DNA for the CDR3 is TGTGCCAGCAGCTTGTTGGCGGGAGTGGGCACCGGGGAGCTGTTTTTT. Looking up the rest from reference TRBV5-4 and TRBJ2-2 gives the full variable domain: ETGVTQSPTHLIKTRGQQVTLRCSSQSGHNTVSWYQQALGQGPQFIFQYYREEENGRGNFPPRFSGLQFPNYSSELNVNALELDDSALYLCASSLLAGVGTGELFFGEGSRLTVL.

For the CDR3, the DNA is TGTGCCAGCAGTGCGGGGTCTAACTACGAGCAGTACTTC. It yields the protein CASSAGSNYEQYF. The rearrangement joins TRBV2 to TRBJ2-7, with D perhaps TRBD2 (5 bases). The CDR3 sequence is 13 residues long. Germline V gene sequence: CDR1 SNHLY, CDR2 FYNNEI. Trimming left V 4 bases short and J 3 bases short, with 10 bases between. Together with reference TRBV2 and TRBJ2-7, the CDR3 gives the full variable domain: EPEVTQTPSHQVTQMGQEVILRCVPISNHLYFYWYRQILGQKVEFLVSFYNNEISEKSEIFDDQFSVERPDGSNFTLKIRSTKLEDSAMYFCASSAGSNYEQYFGPGTRLTVT.

The chain employs TRBV7-9 and TRBJ2-7, with 12 bases fitting TRBD1. With V trimmed by 5 bases and J by 5 bases, 7 bases remained unmatched. The germline gives CDR1 SEHNR, CDR2 FQNEAQ (reference sequence). This CDR3 contains 15 residues. In DNA, the CDR3 is TGTGCCAGCAGCGACCGGGACAGGGGGCTTCACGAGCAGTACTTC. This encodes CASSDRDRGLHEQYF.